The T cell receptor beta chain described here comes from a study of PD-L1 blockade in urothelial cancer. The data were produced by immunoSEQ multiplex PCR, yet TCRdb's version contains in-frame clones alone and is incomplete. The data show 25,000 to 35,000 clones, around 84% seen once. As for time point: peripheral blood 6 weeks after treatment start. This CDR3 region has 15 residues. V lost 6 bases and J 4 bases, leaving 15 bases between the germline ends. Germline V gene sequence: CDR1 LNHDA, CDR2 SQIVND (reference sequence). The V and J genes are TRBV19 and TRBJ2-2, with TRBD1 as a possible D gene (6 bases). The source is a man aged 65-85 years with urothelial cancer. The specimen comprised PBMCs, sampled around atezolizumab (anti-PD-L1) treatment. CDR3: CASRDTGLGTGELFF. CDR3 sequence (DNA): TGTGCCAGTAGGGATACAGGGTTGGGCACCGGGGAGCTGTTTTTT.